This entry lists 20 T cell receptor beta chains sequenced from one sample in a study of blood T cell repertoires in COVID-19. Assay: immunoSEQ multiplex PCR; the TCRdb copy retains only in-frame clones and omits some. The repertoire consists of roughly 190,000 clones, with more than 75% occurring once and the leading ten covering 2.5% to 4%. The sequencing sample was made of peripheral blood. The receptors come from a man between 70 and 80 years old with acute or convalescent COVID-19.

The genes are TRBV27 and TRBJ2-7; D may be TRBD2 (5 bases). Trimming pared 2 bases from V and 5 bases from J, leaving 10 bases between. CDR3 length: 13 residues. CDR1 and CDR2 (germline): MNHEY, SMNVEV (reference sequence). This chain's CDR3 is CASSLNGNHEQYF. The CDR3 region has the DNA TGTGCCAGCAGTTTAAACGGGAATCACGAGCAGTACTTC.

This chain joins TRBV11-2 and TRBJ2-2; TRBD2 is a possible D gene (5 bases). Per germline, CDR1 SGHAT and CDR2 FQNNGV. This CDR3 spans 16 amino acids. Trimming took off 5 bases at V and 3 bases at J, with 16 bases between the two ends. CDR3 DNA sequence: TGTGCCAGCAGCCGAGCCTCAGCGAGGGACACCGGGGAGCTGTTTTTT. This translates into CASSRASARDTGELFF.

The gene calls are TRBV19 and TRBJ1-1; 8 nucleotides agree with TRBD1. CDR1 LNHDA and CDR2 SQIVND come from the germline V gene (reference sequence). CDR3 size: 11 residues. V trimming: 7 bases; J trimming: 9 bases; junction bases outside the gene matches: 4. CDR3 DNA: TGTGCCAGTAATTTCAGGGGGCAAGCTTTCTTT. Residues: CASNFRGQAFF.

The chain carries TRBV7-9 and TRBJ2-1; D is perhaps TRBD2 (5 bases). Germline V gene sequence: CDR1 SEHNR, CDR2 FQNEAQ (reference sequence). This CDR3 is 14 amino acids long. V lost 4 bases and J lost 10, with 17 bases in between. The CDR3 DNA reads TGTGCCAGCAGCTCCCCTTCGACTACACACGAGCAGTTCTTC. It translates to CASSSPSTTHEQFF.

V and J are TRBV4-1 and TRBJ2-5; the D gene is possibly TRBD2 (5 bases). Germline V CDR1 and CDR2: MGHRA, YSYEKL. The length of the CDR3 is 14 residues. V was pared by 3 bases and J by 5 bases, with 13 bases between. Written as DNA, the CDR3 is TGCGCCAGCAGCCAGGACGACGGCGGGGAGACCCAGTACTTC. The encoded protein is CASSQDDGGETQYF.

The chain has TRBV6-5 and TRBJ1-1; D gene uncertain. This CDR3 has 14 amino acids. Trimming took off 2 bases at V and 7 bases at J, with 14 bases between the two ends. Germline CDR1 is MNHEY and CDR2 is SVGAGI. The CDR3 DNA sequence: TGTGCCAGCAGTTACGAGGAGACCCAGTTTGAAGCTTTCTTT. Residues: CASSYEETQFEAFF.

The rearrangement links TRBV27 to TRBJ1-5, with 11 bases that match TRBD1. The CDR3 covers 15 residues. The J segment lost 4 bases and the V segment lost 5 bases, leaving 4 bases of the junction unmatched. From germline, CDR1 is MNHEY and CDR2 SMNVEV (reference sequence). Here the CDR3 reads CASSPGTGGNQPQHF. In nucleotides, the CDR3 is TGTGCCAGCAGTCCCGGGACAGGGGGGAATCAGCCCCAGCATTTT.

The J gene is TRBJ1-2, the V gene TRBV7-2; 8 bases map to TRBD1. This CDR3 spans 14 amino acids. The junction had 6 bases not matched to a gene; V was cut back by 1 base and J by 8 bases. The V gene's germline CDR1 is SGHTA and CDR2 FQGNSA. In nucleotides, the CDR3 is TGTGCCAGCAGCTTAGGACAGGGGCGTCGGGGCTACACCTTC. It yields the protein CASSLGQGRRGYTF.

The chain is built from TRBV6-4 and TRBJ2-4; D is possibly TRBD1 (6 bases). Trimming removed 3 bases at V and 7 bases at J, with 13 bases between. Looked up from germline, CDR1 is MRHNA and CDR2 is SNTAGT. The CDR3 sequence is 14 residues long. This CDR3 reads CASSEGPGVNIQYF. The CDR3 coding sequence is TGTGCCAGCAGTGAAGGGCCAGGGGTCAACATTCAGTACTTC.

The J gene is TRBJ1-5, the V gene TRBV28; TRBD1 aligns across 7 bases. The CDR3 covers 14 residues. Trimming at V came to 5 bases and at J to 9 bases, leaving 10 bases not matched to a gene. In germline, CDR1 is MDHEN, CDR2 SYDVKM. The CDR3 DNA sequence: TGTGCCAGCAGTCGACAGGGCCTCCGGGGGCCCCAGCATTTT. It yields the protein CASSRQGLRGPQHF. The full variable domain, completed using reference TRBV28 and TRBJ1-5, is DVKVTQSSRYLVKRTGEKVFLECVQDMDHENMFWYRQDPGLGLRLIYFSYDVKMKEKGDIPEGYSVSREKKERFSLILESASTNQTSMYLCASSRQGLRGPQHFGDGTRLSIL.

This chain connects TRBV18 to TRBJ2-1; weak D call: TRBD2 (5 bases). CDR3 size: 15 residues. V shed 6 bases and J shed 0 bases, with 12 bases lying between them. From germline, CDR1 is KGHSH and CDR2 LQKENI. CDR3 sequence (DNA): TGTGCCAGCTCCGCGGCTGGGAGCTCCTACAATGAGCAGTTCTTC. It translates to CASSAAGSSYNEQFF.

This chain joins TRBV30 and TRBJ2-3; TRBD2 agrees at 9 bases. CDR1 is GTSNPN, CDR2 SVGIG, per germline (reference sequence). The CDR3 contains 13 residues. Trimming cost V 8 bases and J 6 bases; bases outside gene matches: 9. In DNA, the CDR3 is TGTGCCCTGATAGCGGGAGCCGGGGATACGCAGTATTTT. It codes for CALIAGAGDTQYF.

The V gene is TRBV6-4, the J gene TRBJ1-5; possible D gene TRBD1, 5 bases. V was cut by 4 bases and J by 6 bases, with 10 bases left in between. CDR3 length equals 13 residues. CDR1 and CDR2 from the germline V gene are MRHNA and SNTAGT. CDR3 sequence (DNA): TGTGCCAGCAGTGGGGGAAGGGGTCAGCCCCAGCATTTT. Amino acids: CASSGGRGQPQHF.

J is TRBJ2-1 and V is TRBV2, with TRBD2 matching over 9 bases. CDR3 length equals 15 residues. The junction had 12 bases not matched to a gene; V was cut back by 7 bases and J by 8 bases. CDR1 is SNHLY, CDR2 FYNNEI, per germline. The CDR3 protein is CASKIGTSRDDEQFF. The CDR3 coding sequence is TGTGCCAGCAAGATTGGGACTAGCAGGGACGATGAGCAGTTCTTC.

The chain recombines TRBV11-2 with TRBJ2-2; 8 bases are shared with TRBD1. V shed 6 bases, J shed 0 bases, and the junction held 3 bases outside the gene matches. The V gene's germline CDR1 is SGHAT and CDR2 FQNNGV. The CDR3 is made up of 15 amino acids. The DNA for the CDR3 is TGTGCCAGCAGACGGACAGGGTCGAACACCGGGGAGCTGTTTTTT. It is translated as CASRRTGSNTGELFF.

The rearrangement joins TRBV20-1 to TRBJ2-7, with a weak D call TRBD1 (6 bases). Deletions cut 6 bases from V and 2 bases from J, with 8 bases between. Germline-derived CDR1 and CDR2 are DFQATT and SNEGSKA (reference sequence). The CDR3 consists of 11 residues. The CDR3 loop is CSADRAYEQYF. DNA for the CDR3: TGCAGTGCGGACAGAGCCTACGAGCAGTACTTC.

This clone was detected only once. The J gene is TRBJ1-2, the V gene TRBV9; D is possibly TRBD1 (5 bases). The germline V gene encodes CDR1 SGDLS and CDR2 YYNGEE. This CDR3 spans 14 amino acids. With 4 bases removed from V and 8 bases from J, the gap between germline ends came to 18 bases. This chain's CDR3 is CASSPPQGTPGYTF. The CDR3 region has the DNA TGTGCCAGCAGCCCACCTCAGGGAACACCGGGCTACACCTTC.

The V gene is TRBV24-1, the J gene TRBJ2-3; D possibly corresponds to TRBD2 (6 bases). V lost 4 bases and J lost 1, with 23 bases in between. The CDR3 is made up of 19 amino acids. The germline CDR1 and CDR2 sequences are KGHDR and SFDVKD. The CDR3 is CATSERLDIGRFGTDTQYF. The CDR3 bases are TGTGCCACCAGTGAGCGACTAGACATCGGACGATTCGGCACAGATACGCAGTATTTT.

This clone has only one observation. J is TRBJ1-2 and V is TRBV2; D not certain. The CDR3 is 15 residues long. Germline loops: CDR1 SNHLY, CDR2 FYNNEI. Trimming took off 0 bases at V and 0 bases at J, with 8 bases between the two ends. The CDR3 region is CASSEAGNPNYGYTF. The DNA for the CDR3 is TGTGCCAGCAGTGAAGCGGGCAATCCTAACTATGGCTACACCTTC. The whole variable domain, remainder taken from reference TRBV2 and TRBJ1-2, is EPEVTQTPSHQVTQMGQEVILRCVPISNHLYFYWYRQILGQKVEFLVSFYNNEISEKSEIFDDQFSVERPDGSNFTLKIRSTKLEDSAMYFCASSEAGNPNYGYTFGSGTRLTVV.

The V and J genes are TRBV6-6 and TRBJ2-7; a possible D gene is TRBD2 (5 bases). Germline assignment: CDR1 MNHNY and CDR2 SVGAGI (reference sequence). Trimming pared 5 bases from V and 6 bases from J, leaving 23 bases between. This CDR3 comprises 16 residues. The CDR3 coding sequence is TGTGCCAGCAGTCCCCCGACTTGGGCGAGGGAGCGCGAGCAGTACTTC. Encoded protein: CASSPPTWAREREQYF.